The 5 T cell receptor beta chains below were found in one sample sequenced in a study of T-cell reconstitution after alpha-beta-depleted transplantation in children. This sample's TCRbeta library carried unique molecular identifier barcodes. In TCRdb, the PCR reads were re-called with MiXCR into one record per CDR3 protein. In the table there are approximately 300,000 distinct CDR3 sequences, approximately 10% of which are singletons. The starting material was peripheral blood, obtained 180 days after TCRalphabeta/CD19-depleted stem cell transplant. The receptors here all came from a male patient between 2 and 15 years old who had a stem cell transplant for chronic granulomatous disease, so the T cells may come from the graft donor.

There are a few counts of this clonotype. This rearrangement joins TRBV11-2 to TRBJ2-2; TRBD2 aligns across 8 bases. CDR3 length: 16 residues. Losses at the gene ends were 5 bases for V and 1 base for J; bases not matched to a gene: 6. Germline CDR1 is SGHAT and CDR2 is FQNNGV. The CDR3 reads CASSPRGGKNTGELFF. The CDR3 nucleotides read TGTGCCAGCAGCCCCCGGGGGGGGAAGAACACCGGGGAGCTGTTTTTT.

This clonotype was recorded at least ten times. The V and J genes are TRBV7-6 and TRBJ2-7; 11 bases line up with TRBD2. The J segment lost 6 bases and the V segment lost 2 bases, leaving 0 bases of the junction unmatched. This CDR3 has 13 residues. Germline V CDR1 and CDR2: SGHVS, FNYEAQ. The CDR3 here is CASSLLAGGEQYF. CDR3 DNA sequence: TGTGCCAGCAGCTTACTAGCGGGAGGCGAGCAGTACTTC.

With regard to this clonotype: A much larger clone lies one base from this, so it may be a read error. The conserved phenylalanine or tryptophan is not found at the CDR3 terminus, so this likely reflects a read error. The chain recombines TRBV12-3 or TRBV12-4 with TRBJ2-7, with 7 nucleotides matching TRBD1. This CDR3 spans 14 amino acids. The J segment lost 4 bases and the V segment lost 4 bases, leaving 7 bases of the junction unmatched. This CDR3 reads CASSSRQGTYEQYL. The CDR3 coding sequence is TGTGCCAGCAGTTCCCGACAGGGAACTTACGAGCAGTACCTC.

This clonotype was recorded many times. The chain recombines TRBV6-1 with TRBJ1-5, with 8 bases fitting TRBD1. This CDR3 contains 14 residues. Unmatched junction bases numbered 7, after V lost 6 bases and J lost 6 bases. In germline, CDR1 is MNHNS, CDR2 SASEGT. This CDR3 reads CASRRPGGSQPQHF. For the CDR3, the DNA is TGTGCCAGCAGACGACCAGGGGGCTCTCAGCCCCAGCATTTT.

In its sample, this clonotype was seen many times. The CDR3 DNA reads TGTGCCACCAACCCCGGGACAGGGGTTATTGAAAAACTGTTTTTT. Protein product: CATNPGTGVIEKLFF. The rearrangement joins TRBV15 to TRBJ1-4; TRBD1 agrees at 10 bases. CDR3 size: 15 residues. Losses at the gene ends were 7 bases for V and 7 bases for J; bases not matched to a gene: 9. Germline CDR1 LNHNV, CDR2 YYDKDF (reference sequence).